The 15 T cell receptor beta chains given below trace back to one sample, sequenced in a study of OX40 agonist ivuxolimab in advanced cancers. TCRdb's table, derived via immunoSEQ multiplex PCR, lists solely in-frame clones and lacks some. Here the sample spans 25,000 to 40,000 clones, about 90% being singletons. The sequencing here drew on CD4+ or CD8+ T cells sorted from blood, taken in a trial of the OX40 agonist ivuxolimab. These receptor sequences come from an adult with an advanced solid tumor such as melanoma, head and neck, liver or kidney cancer.

This clone showed up just a few times. The chain employs TRBV29-1 and TRBJ1-4, with D perhaps TRBD1 (5 bases). The CDR3 is 13 residues long. Germline CDR1 SQVTM, CDR2 ANQGSEA. V lost 7 bases to trimming and J lost 5 bases, with 14 bases between them. The CDR3 DNA follows: TGCAGCGGCCAGGGCCAAGGGAATGAAAAACTGTTTTTT. Its protein is CSGQGQGNEKLFF.

The chain employs TRBV5-1 and TRBJ1-4, with a possible D match to TRBD1 (5 bases). The V end lost 0 bases, the J end lost 8 bases, and 11 bases lay between the germline ends. Germline V CDR1 and CDR2: SGHRS, YFSETQ. The CDR3 is made up of 14 amino acids. The CDR3 is CASSLGGVEEKLFF. In DNA form, the CDR3 reads TGCGCCAGCAGCTTGGGAGGGGTGGAAGAAAAACTGTTTTTT. The complete variable domain, with remaining parts taken from reference TRBV5-1 and TRBJ1-4, reads KAGVTQTPRYLIKTRGQQVTLSCSPISGHRSVSWYQQTPGQGLQFLFEYFSETQRNKGNFPGRFSGRQFSNSRSEMNVSTLELGDSALYLCASSLGGVEEKLFFGSGTQLSVL.

Sample share makes this clone medium-sized. This rearrangement joins TRBV11-2 to TRBJ1-1; D uncertain. CDR1 and CDR2 (germline): SGHAT, FQNNGV. V was pared by 4 bases and J by 7 bases, with 10 bases between. The CDR3 totals 12 residues. CDR3 region: CASSSPTDEAFF. The DNA of the CDR3 is TGTGCCAGCAGCTCCCCCACGGATGAAGCTTTCTTT.

The rearrangement uses TRBV5-4 and TRBJ2-2; 10 bases are a match to TRBD1. This CDR3 contains 15 residues. V lost 3 bases, J lost 3 bases, and 2 bases stayed unmatched. Looked up from germline, CDR1 is SGHNT and CDR2 is YYREEE (reference sequence). Here the CDR3 DNA reads TGTGCCAGCAGCTGGGACAGGGGTTACACCGGGGAGCTGTTTTTT. Protein product: CASSWDRGYTGELFF. Together with reference TRBV5-4 and TRBJ2-2, the CDR3 gives the full variable domain: ETGVTQSPTHLIKTRGQQVTLRCSSQSGHNTVSWYQQALGQGPQFIFQYYREEENGRGNFPPRFSGLQFPNYSSELNVNALELDDSALYLCASSWDRGYTGELFFGEGSRLTVL.

As regards this clone: Different DNA sequences within this sample yield the same CDR3. The CDR3, as DNA: TGCGCCAGCAGCTTGGGCGGGAGCACAGATACGCAGTATTTT. Amino acid sequence: CASSLGGSTDTQYF. The chain uses TRBV5-1 and TRBJ2-3; D is perhaps TRBD2 (5 bases). Germline V gives CDR1 SGHRS, CDR2 YFSETQ. Deletions cut 0 bases from V and 0 bases from J, with 5 bases between. The CDR3 loop spans 14 amino acids. Together with reference TRBV5-1 and TRBJ2-3, the CDR3 gives the full variable domain: KAGVTQTPRYLIKTRGQQVTLSCSPISGHRSVSWYQQTPGQGLQFLFEYFSETQRNKGNFPGRFSGRQFSNSRSEMNVSTLELGDSALYLCASSLGGSTDTQYFGPGTRLTVL.

The genes are TRBV6-5 and TRBJ1-5; TRBD1 agrees at 9 bases. Germline CDR1 MNHEY, CDR2 SVGAGI. With V trimmed by 3 bases and J by 1 base, 1 base remained unmatched. The CDR3 extends over 15 amino acids. CDR3 sequence (DNA): TGTGCCAGCAGTTATGACAGGGGGAGCAATCAGCCCCAGCATTTT. This gives the protein CASSYDRGSNQPQHF.

This clone was found once. This chain joins TRBV9 and TRBJ2-1; 9 positions match TRBD1. The CDR3 sequence is 16 residues long. Trimming took 6 bases from V and 8 from J; bases not matched to a gene: 15. Germline values: CDR1 SGDLS, CDR2 YYNGEE. This CDR3 reads CASTKNRDRAFDEQFF. In DNA, the CDR3 is TGTGCCAGCACCAAGAACCGGGACAGGGCTTTCGATGAGCAGTTCTTC.

The rearrangement joins TRBV19 to TRBJ1-2, with 9 nucleotides matching TRBD1. The CDR3 is 14 residues long. Germline V gene data show CDR1 as LNHDA and CDR2 as SQIVND (reference sequence). The junction had 6 bases not matched to a gene; V was cut back by 8 bases and J by 2 bases. For the CDR3, the DNA is TGTGCCAGTCGGACAGGGGAGGGGAACTATGGCTACACCTTC. It encodes CASRTGEGNYGYTF.

The chain links TRBV6-5 to TRBJ2-1; possibly TRBD2 for D (6 bases). Trimming removed 5 bases from V and 2 bases from J, with 10 bases in between. Germline CDR1 reads MNHEY; CDR2 reads SVGAGI. This CDR3 spans 14 amino acids. The CDR3 bases are TGTGCCAGCAGTGACGGGGGTCCCTACAATGAGCAGTTCTTC. It yields the protein CASSDGGPYNEQFF.

The chain combines TRBV25-1 with TRBJ2-7, with 8 bases identical to TRBD1. The CDR3 has 15 amino acids. Germline-derived CDR1 and CDR2 are MGHDK and SYGVNS. The V gene end was trimmed by 6 bases and the J gene end by 3 bases; junction bases not matched to a gene: 10. The chain's CDR3 is CASSALQGAGYEQYF. The CDR3 DNA is TGTGCCAGCAGCGCTCTTCAGGGGGCGGGCTACGAGCAGTACTTC.

The gene calls are TRBV28 and TRBJ2-7; the D gene is possibly TRBD1 (5 bases). Trimming took 6 bases from V and 3 from J, leaving 12 bases between them. This CDR3 has 13 residues. Germline V lookup: CDR1 MDHEN, CDR2 SYDVKM. The CDR3 here is CASRSTGIYEQYF. The CDR3 DNA reads as TGTGCCAGCAGGTCTACAGGAATCTACGAGCAGTACTTC.

This chain links TRBV5-1 with TRBJ1-1, with D unclear. Germline V gene data show CDR1 as SGHRS and CDR2 as YFSETQ. The CDR3 loop spans 15 amino acids. Trimming took 4 bases from V and 1 from J, leaving 14 bases between them. The CDR3 DNA is TGCGCCAGCAGCGACCGGAGAGCGGGGAACACTGAAGCTTTCTTT. It is translated as CASSDRRAGNTEAFF.

This clone was found once. This chain joins TRBV28 and TRBJ2-5; TRBD2 matches 8 bases. The junction had 11 bases not matched to a gene; V was cut back by 6 bases and J by 5 bases. Germline CDR1 is MDHEN and CDR2 is SYDVKM. CDR3 length: 15 residues. The CDR3 nucleotides are TGTGCCAGCAGCTCATATAGCGGGATTTCCGAGACCCAGTACTTC. It yields the protein CASSSYSGISETQYF.

This clone was detected once. The J gene is TRBJ2-1, the V gene TRBV27; D unresolved. This CDR3 comprises 12 residues. Germline loops: CDR1 MNHEY, CDR2 SMNVEV (reference sequence). Deletions cut 6 bases from V and 5 bases from J, with 8 bases between. The CDR3 spells CASSRIDNEQFF. DNA for the CDR3: TGTGCCAGCAGCCGTATTGACAATGAGCAGTTCTTC.

This rearrangement joins TRBV19 to TRBJ2-1, with 10 bases that match TRBD2. V shed 4 bases, J shed 7 bases, and the junction held 16 bases outside the gene matches. This CDR3 has 18 amino acids. Germline-derived CDR1 and CDR2 are LNHDA and SQIVND (reference sequence). Written as DNA, the CDR3 is TGTGCCAGTAGTACCCCGGGGCCCATCGGGACTAGCGCAAATGAGCAGTTCTTC. This gives the protein CASSTPGPIGTSANEQFF. Full variable domain (remainder filled in from reference TRBV19 and TRBJ2-1): DGGITQSPKYLFRKEGQNVTLSCEQNLNHDAMYWYRQDPGQGLRLIYYSQIVNDFQKGDIAEGYSVSREKKESFPLTVTSAQKNPTAFYLCASSTPGPIGTSANEQFFGPGTRLTVL.